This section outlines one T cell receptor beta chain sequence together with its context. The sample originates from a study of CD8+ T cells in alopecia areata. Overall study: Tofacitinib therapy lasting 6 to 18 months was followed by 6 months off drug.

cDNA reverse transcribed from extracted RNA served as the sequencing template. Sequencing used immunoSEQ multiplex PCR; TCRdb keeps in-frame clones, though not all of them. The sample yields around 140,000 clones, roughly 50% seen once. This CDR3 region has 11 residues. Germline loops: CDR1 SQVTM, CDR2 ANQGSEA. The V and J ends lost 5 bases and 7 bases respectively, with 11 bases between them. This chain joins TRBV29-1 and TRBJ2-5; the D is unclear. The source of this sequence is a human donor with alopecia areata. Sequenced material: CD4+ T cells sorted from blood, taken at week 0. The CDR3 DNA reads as TGCAGCGTTTTCCCCTGCGGGACCCAGTACTTC. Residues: CSVFPCGTQYF.